The rows below give T cell receptor beta chains drawn from one sample of a study of blood T cell repertoires in COVID-19. This table comes from immunoSEQ multiplex PCR, and its TCRdb copy is limited to in-frame clones, with some not included. The sample yields 45,000 or so clones, approximately 85% seen once. What was sequenced was peripheral blood. These TCRs come from a human donor in a cohort sampled during active COVID-19. The conserved cysteine and the conserved F or W are not part of the CDR3 here. Clone size is stated in some rows and not others, as once, few, many or a class when expanded.

V gene: TRBV7-8; J gene: TRBJ1-5; CDR3 length: 14; clone size: -; CDR3 protein: ASSLKTGEGDQPQH
V gene: TRBV10-3; J gene: TRBJ2-7; CDR3 length: 13; clone size: -; CDR3 protein: AISLSGSAFEEQY
V gene: TRBV6-2/TRBV6-3; J gene: TRBJ1-5; CDR3 length: 13; clone size: -; CDR3 protein: ASSPLSGGSQPQH
V gene: TRBV5-6; J gene: TRBJ1-2; CDR3 length: 12; clone size: once; CDR3 protein: ASSLPHTGSGYT
V gene: TRBV7-9; J gene: TRBJ1-5; CDR3 length: 13; clone size: -; CDR3 protein: ASSLAGPRDQPQH
V gene: TRBV9; J gene: TRBJ1-1; CDR3 length: 13; clone size: -; CDR3 protein: ASSVEGGAGTEAF
V gene: TRBV9; J gene: TRBJ2-3; CDR3 length: 13; clone size: -; CDR3 protein: ASSPRERGTDTQY
V gene: TRBV18; J gene: TRBJ1-6; CDR3 length: 13; clone size: -; CDR3 protein: ASSPSQGVGSPLH
V gene: TRBV5-1; J gene: TRBJ2-2; CDR3 length: 12; clone size: -; CDR3 protein: ASSLSGSTGELF
V gene: TRBV7-3; J gene: TRBJ1-1; CDR3 length: 11; clone size: -; CDR3 protein: ASSLKPGDGAF
V gene: TRBV28; J gene: TRBJ2-3; CDR3 length: 14; clone size: -; CDR3 protein: ASSSSAAPSTDTQY
V gene: TRBV27; J gene: TRBJ2-7; CDR3 length: 12; clone size: -; CDR3 protein: ASSPGTSVYEQY
V gene: TRBV11-2; J gene: TRBJ2-7; CDR3 length: 12; clone size: -; CDR3 protein: ASSLVAGIGEQY
V gene: TRBV4-1; J gene: TRBJ1-5; CDR3 length: 13; clone size: -; CDR3 protein: ASNEGVWSNQPQH
V gene: TRBV4-3; J gene: TRBJ2-5; CDR3 length: 16; clone size: -; CDR3 protein: ASSQDSLAGGRQETQY
V gene: TRBV18; J gene: TRBJ1-4; CDR3 length: 14; clone size: -; CDR3 protein: ASSPPSRGLSEKLF
V gene: TRBV2; J gene: TRBJ1-3; CDR3 length: 13; clone size: -; CDR3 protein: ASSPSGVSRNTIY
V gene: TRBV6-6; J gene: TRBJ2-7; CDR3 length: 14; clone size: -; CDR3 protein: ASSYTGTGARVEQY
V gene: TRBV27; J gene: TRBJ1-1; CDR3 length: 13; clone size: few; CDR3 protein: ASSQNRDVNTEAF